The entry below describes one T cell receptor beta chain. The target antigen is unknown. This sample stems from a study of shared clonotypes between healthy human individuals. The CDR3 extends over 14 amino acids. Germline V gives CDR1 MDHEN, CDR2 SYDVKM. V dropped 2 bases and J dropped 7; count of bases not matched to a gene: 7. Whole-study results and caveats: The naive CD4 repertoires of a few donors were compared, and about 5% of clonotypes were shared. Clonotypes not shared had lower generation probabilities than those common to all four donors. What naive subsets generally showed was a larger estimated richness than memory subsets showed.

Produced via immunoSEQ multiplex PCR; TCRdb's table is partial and in-frame only. The sample contains some 300,000 clones, less than 75% of which appear only once. The origin of this receptor is a man aged 25 to 40 in good health. The rearrangement joins TRBV28 to TRBJ2-7; 8 nucleotides agree with TRBD1. Sequencing used memory CD4+ T cells sorted from blood. Subset reported: CD45RA-negative fraction. Written as DNA, the CDR3 is TGTGCCAGCAGTTTAACAGGGGGAAGTCGGGAGCAGTACTTC. It codes for CASSLTGGSREQYF.